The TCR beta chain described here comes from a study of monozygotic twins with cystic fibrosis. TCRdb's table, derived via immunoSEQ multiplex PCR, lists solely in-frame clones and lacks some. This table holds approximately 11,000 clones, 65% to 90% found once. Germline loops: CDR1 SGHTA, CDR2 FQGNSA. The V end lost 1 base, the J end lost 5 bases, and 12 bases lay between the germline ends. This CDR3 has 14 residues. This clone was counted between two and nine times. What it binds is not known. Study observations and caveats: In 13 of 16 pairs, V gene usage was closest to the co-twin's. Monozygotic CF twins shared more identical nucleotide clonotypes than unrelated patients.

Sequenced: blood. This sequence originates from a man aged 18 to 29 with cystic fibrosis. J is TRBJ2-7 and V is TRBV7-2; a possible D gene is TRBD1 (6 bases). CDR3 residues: CASSLGQGPNEQYF. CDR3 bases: TGTGCCAGCAGCTTAGGGCAGGGGCCCAACGAGCAGTACTTC.